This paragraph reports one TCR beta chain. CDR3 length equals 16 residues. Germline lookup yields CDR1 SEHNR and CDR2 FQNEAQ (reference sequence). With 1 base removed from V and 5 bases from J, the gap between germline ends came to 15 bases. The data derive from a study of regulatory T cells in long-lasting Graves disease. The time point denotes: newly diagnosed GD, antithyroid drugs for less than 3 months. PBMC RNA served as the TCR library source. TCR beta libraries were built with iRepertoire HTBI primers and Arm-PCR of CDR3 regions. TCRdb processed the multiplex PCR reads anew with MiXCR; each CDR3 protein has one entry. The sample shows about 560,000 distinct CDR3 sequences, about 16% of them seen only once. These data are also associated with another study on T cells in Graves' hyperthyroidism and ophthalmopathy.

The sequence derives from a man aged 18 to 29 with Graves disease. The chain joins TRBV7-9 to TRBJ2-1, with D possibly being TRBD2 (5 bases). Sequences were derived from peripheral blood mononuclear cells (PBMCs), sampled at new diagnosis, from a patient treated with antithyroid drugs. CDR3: CASSLVMAGIDNEQFF. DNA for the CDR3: TGTGCCAGCAGCTTAGTTATGGCGGGCATAGACAATGAGCAGTTCTTC.